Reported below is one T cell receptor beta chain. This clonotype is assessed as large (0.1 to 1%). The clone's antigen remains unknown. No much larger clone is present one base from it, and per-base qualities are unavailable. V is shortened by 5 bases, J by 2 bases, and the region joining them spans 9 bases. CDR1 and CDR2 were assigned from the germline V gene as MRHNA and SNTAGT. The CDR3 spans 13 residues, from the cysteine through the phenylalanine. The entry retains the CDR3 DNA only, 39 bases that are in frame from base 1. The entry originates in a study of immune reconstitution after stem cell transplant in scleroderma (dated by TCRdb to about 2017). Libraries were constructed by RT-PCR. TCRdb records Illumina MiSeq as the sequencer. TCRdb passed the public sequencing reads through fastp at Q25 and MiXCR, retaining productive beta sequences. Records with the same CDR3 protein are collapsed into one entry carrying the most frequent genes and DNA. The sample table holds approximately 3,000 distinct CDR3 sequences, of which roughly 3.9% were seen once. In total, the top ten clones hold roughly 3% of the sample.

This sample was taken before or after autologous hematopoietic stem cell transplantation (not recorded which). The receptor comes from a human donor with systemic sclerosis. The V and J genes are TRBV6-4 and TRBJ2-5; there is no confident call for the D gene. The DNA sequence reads TGTGCCAGCAGTAACACCCTGCAAGAGACCCAGTACTTC. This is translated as CASSNTLQETQYF.